The clone carrying this T cell receptor beta chain came up a few times. Methods used by the authors: Amplified reference gene primers provided the basis for estimating nucleated cell counts. Some clones are missing from TCRdb's copy, which holds only in-frame ones; the method was immunoSEQ multiplex PCR. Clone size and the V and J calls come from that table; the DNA yielded D and trimming. The sample holds approximately 240,000 clones, roughly 88% seen once. The entry originates in a study of blood T cell repertoires in COVID-19. On the study more broadly: T cells, B-cell-depleted T cells, or PBMCs provided the cDNA or gDNA that served as material.

V lost 5 bases and J lost 0; bases outside the gene matches: 5. This CDR3 comprises 16 residues. CDR1 and CDR2 from the germline V gene are SGHTA and FQGTGA. The sequenced material came from peripheral blood. The receptor was isolated from a woman aged 40 to 50 who had recovered from COVID-19. This chain uses TRBV7-3 with TRBJ1-1, with 11 nucleotides matching TRBD1. The CDR3 spells CASSLGTGGLNTEAFF. The CDR3 region has the DNA TGTGCCAGCAGCCTCGGGACAGGGGGATTGAACACTGAAGCTTTCTTT.